The 21 T cell receptor beta chains presented below share a single source sample, sequenced in a study of identical twins. TCRdb reprocessed the 5' RACE reads via MiXCR and lists one record per CDR3 protein. The sample consists of a few hundred thousand distinct CDR3 sequences, roughly 10% of them appearing once. The same data also went into a second study, on yellow fever vaccine responses in identical twins.

Sequencing was carried out using CD8+ T cells sorted from blood. The receptors were sampled from a woman in her late teens or twenties in good health.

This clonotype occurred many times. The V and J genes are TRBV29-1 and TRBJ2-1; TRBD2 matches 13 bases. The V and J ends lost 6 bases and 0 bases, in that order; junction bases with no gene match: 11. The CDR3 sequence is 18 residues long. Germline V gene lookup returns CDR1 SQVTM and CDR2 ANQGSEA. CDR3 sequence reads: CSVEGTSGDKSSYNEQFF. DNA for the CDR3: TGCAGCGTCGAGGGGACTAGCGGGGACAAAAGCTCCTACAATGAGCAGTTCTTC.

CDR3 nucleotide sequence: TGCAGCGTTGAAGGGGGACAGACATCTACCACAGATACGCAGTATTTT. Translation gives CSVEGGQTSTTDTQYF. V and J are TRBV29-1 and TRBJ2-3; 7 nucleotides align to TRBD1. In germline, CDR1 is SQVTM, CDR2 ANQGSEA. Losses at the gene ends were 1 base for V and 2 bases for J; bases not matched to a gene: 9. The CDR3 is 16 amino acids.

This clonotype was counted a few times. The chain joins TRBV11-2 to TRBJ2-5; D not certain. The CDR3 is 14 residues long. V gave up 5 bases and J gave up 5 bases, with 15 bases separating them. Germline V gives CDR1 SGHAT, CDR2 FQNNGV. The CDR3 sequence: CASSPPFQLETQYF. The CDR3 nucleotides read TGTGCCAGCAGCCCCCCGTTTCAATTGGAGACCCAGTACTTC.

In its sample, this clonotype was seen many times. The rearrangement links TRBV27 to TRBJ1-5; tentatively, D is TRBD1 (6 bases). The CDR3 length is 14 residues. The germline CDR1 and CDR2 sequences are MNHEY and SMNVEV (reference sequence). V was clipped by 5 bases and J by 3 bases, with 11 bases between them. CDR3 coding DNA: TGTGCCAGCAGTCCCCCGGGACACAATCAGCCCCAGCATTTT. Amino acid sequence: CASSPPGHNQPQHF.

Many counts were recorded for this clonotype. This chain connects TRBV7-9 to TRBJ2-7; D call uncertain. V was cut by 10 bases and J by 2 bases, with 12 bases left in between. Looked up from germline, CDR1 is SEHNR and CDR2 is FQNEAQ (reference sequence). The CDR3 runs to 12 residues. DNA of the CDR3: TGTGCCACCAGTGAAATGGCCTACGAGCAGTACTTC. Protein product: CATSEMAYEQYF.

The chain employs TRBV20-1 and TRBJ2-2; D is undetermined. The CDR3 has 13 amino acids. V lost 0 bases and J lost 6, with 8 bases in between. Germline assignment: CDR1 DFQATT and CDR2 SNEGSKA (reference sequence). Here the CDR3 DNA reads TGCAGTGCTAGAGATGACCATTCCGGGGAGCTGTTTTTT. It codes for CSARDDHSGELFF.

This clonotype has a count of ten or more. The chain uses TRBV12-5 and TRBJ2-1; D not certain. Germline V CDR1 and CDR2: LGHNT, FRNRAP. The CDR3 runs 13 residues. Trimming shortened V by 0 bases and J by 3 bases, and 3 bases separated the two germline ends. The CDR3 nucleotides are TGTGCTAGTGGTTTGGTTAGCTACAATGAGCAGTTCTTC. Its protein product is CASGLVSYNEQFF.

The CDR3 is CSAPVDRNTGELFF. The CDR3 DNA is TGCAGTGCCCCGGTGGACAGGAACACCGGGGAGCTGTTTTTT. The chain employs TRBV20-1 and TRBJ2-2; a possible D gene is TRBD1 (6 bases). V shed 6 bases and J shed 1 base, with 12 bases lying between them. In germline, CDR1 is DFQATT, CDR2 SNEGSKA (reference sequence). CDR3 size: 14 residues.

Ten or more counts support this clonotype. This chain links TRBV7-8 with TRBJ2-1; TRBD2 might be the D (6 bases). V lost 1 base to trimming and J lost 4 bases, with 14 bases between them. The CDR3 extends over 16 amino acids. The germline gives CDR1 SGHVS, CDR2 FQNEAQ. The CDR3: CASSLGGAGYYNEQFF. In DNA, the CDR3 is TGTGCCAGCAGCTTAGGCGGAGCGGGTTATTACAATGAGCAGTTCTTC.

The V gene is TRBV13, the J gene TRBJ2-1, with 11 bases that match TRBD2. Germline CDR1 and CDR2: PRHDT and FYEKMQ (reference sequence). Losses at the gene ends were 3 bases for V and 4 bases for J; bases not matched to a gene: 11. The CDR3 runs to 18 residues. The chain's CDR3 is CASSFRLAGGQRYNEQFF. CDR3 in DNA: TGTGCCAGCAGCTTTCGTCTAGCGGGAGGACAACGATACAATGAGCAGTTCTTC. The full variable domain, in which reference TRBV13 and TRBJ2-1 provide the parts outside the CDR3, is AAGVIQSPRHLIKEKRETATLKCYPIPRHDTVYWYQQGPGQDPQFLISFYEKMQSDKGSIPDRFSAQQFSDYHSELNMSSLELGDSALYFCASSFRLAGGQRYNEQFFGPGTRLTVL.

This clonotype occurred many times. The CDR3 DNA is TGTGCCAGCAGTTTATCAGCGAACACTGAAGCTTTCTTT. Its protein is CASSLSANTEAFF. The chain uses TRBV27 and TRBJ1-1; D gene uncertain. CDR1 is MNHEY, CDR2 SMNVEV, per germline (reference sequence). The CDR3 spans 13 residues. Trimming stripped 0 bases from V and 1 base from J, with 3 bases between.

The rearrangement links TRBV4-1 to TRBJ2-5, with TRBD1 matching over 7 bases. Germline CDR1 reads MGHRA; CDR2 reads YSYEKL. V dropped 1 base and J dropped 2; count of bases not matched to a gene: 1. The length of the CDR3 is 14 residues. The CDR3 region is CASSQGGQQETQYF. For the CDR3, the DNA is TGCGCCAGCAGCCAAGGGGGACAGCAAGAGACCCAGTACTTC.

This clonotype came up a few times. The chain joins TRBV6-1 to TRBJ1-4; D not resolved. Looked up from germline, CDR1 is MNHNS and CDR2 is SASEGT. V was pared by 5 bases and J by 3 bases, with 13 bases between. The CDR3 consists of 15 residues. Here the CDR3 reads CASSPRLAANEKLFF. CDR3 DNA sequence: TGTGCCAGCAGTCCGCGCCTTGCGGCTAATGAAAAACTGTTTTTT.

The chain has TRBV20-1 and TRBJ2-1, with D perhaps TRBD1 or TRBD2 (5 bases each). Looked up from germline, CDR1 is DFQATT and CDR2 is SNEGSKA (reference sequence). The length of the CDR3 is 12 residues. The CDR3 nucleotides are TGCATTGCCCGGGACGGAGACAATGAGCAGTTCTTC. Translation gives CIARDGDNEQFF.

The rearrangement uses TRBV20-1 and TRBJ2-2, with 7 bases matching TRBD2. Germline-derived CDR1 and CDR2 are DFQATT and SNEGSKA (reference sequence). V lost 7 bases, J lost 4 bases, and 15 bases stayed unmatched. This CDR3 is built from 16 residues. CDR3 nucleotides: TGCAGTGGGAAAGGCGCGGGAGATCCGGGCACCGGGGAGCTGTTTTTT. The encoded protein is CSGKGAGDPGTGELFF.

Ten or more counts support this clonotype. The V call is TRBV5-5, the J call TRBJ2-2; maybe TRBD1 (5 bases). The CDR3 spans 16 residues. Germline CDR1 is SGHKS and CDR2 is YYEKEE (reference sequence). The ends were cut back, 4 bases at V and 0 bases at J, with 13 bases in the middle. This CDR3 reads CASSPSDSSNTGELFF. The DNA of the CDR3 is TGTGCCAGCAGCCCTTCCGACAGTTCGAACACCGGGGAGCTGTTTTTT.

This clonotype was counted only a few times. The CDR3 spells CATSTETSGASTDTQYF. The CDR3 DNA follows: TGTGCCACCAGCACAGAGACTAGCGGAGCTAGCACAGATACGCAGTATTTT. The chain links TRBV15 to TRBJ2-3, with 9 positions matching TRBD2. The CDR3 extends over 17 amino acids. The V gene end was trimmed by 4 bases and the J gene end by 0 bases; junction bases not matched to a gene: 8. Germline assignment: CDR1 LNHNV and CDR2 YYDKDF (reference sequence).

The chain couples TRBV5-5 to TRBJ2-7; possible D gene TRBD1, 5 bases. CDR1 is SGHKS, CDR2 YYEKEE, per germline (reference sequence). With 1 base removed from V and 5 bases from J, the gap between germline ends came to 16 bases. This CDR3 region has 15 residues. As DNA, the CDR3 is TGTGCCAGCAGCTTGTCTAGGGGCGGTCTGGACGAGCAGTACTTC. Protein product: CASSLSRGGLDEQYF. The variable domain in full, with the rest retrieved from reference TRBV5-5 and TRBJ2-7, is DAGVTQSPTHLIKTRGQQVTLRCSPISGHKSVSWYQQVLGQGPQFIFQYYEKEERGRGNFPDRFSARQFPNYSSELNVNALLLGDSALYLCASSLSRGGLDEQYFGPGTRLTVT.

V usage is TRBV28 and J usage is TRBJ2-7; TRBD2 matches at 8 bases. V gave up 6 bases and J gave up 5 bases; unmatched junction bases: 12. In germline, CDR1 is MDHEN, CDR2 SYDVKM. This CDR3 has 15 amino acids. CDR3 region: CASRSPGLDPNEQYF. DNA of the CDR3: TGTGCCAGCAGATCCCCGGGACTAGATCCCAACGAGCAGTACTTC.

This clonotype was seen repeatedly, ten times or more. This chain uses TRBV15 with TRBJ2-3; D possibly matches TRBD1 or TRBD2 (5 bases each). Germline lookup yields CDR1 LNHNV and CDR2 YYDKDF (reference sequence). The CDR3 spans 16 residues. V was shortened by 6 bases and J by 3 bases, with 19 bases between the two germline ends. For the CDR3, the DNA is TGTGCCACCAGAGCCGGGGCCACTCCTAGTACAGATACGCAGTATTTT. Its protein is CATRAGATPSTDTQYF.

This clonotype was seen a few times. This rearrangement joins TRBV19 to TRBJ2-2, with 8 nucleotides matching TRBD1. Germline V gene lookup returns CDR1 LNHDA and CDR2 SQIVND (reference sequence). CDR3 size: 16 residues. V was clipped by 5 bases and J by 4 bases; unmatched bases: 9. CDR3 DNA: TGTGCCAGTAGTCCTTGGACAGGGTCCTTCACCGGGGAGCTGTTTTTT. Amino acids: CASSPWTGSFTGELFF.